Shown below are 20 T cell receptor beta chains from a single sample sequenced in a study of blood T cell repertoires in COVID-19. Profiling relied on immunoSEQ multiplex PCR, and the TCRdb table lists in-frame clones only, not all of them. The sample carries around 300,000 clones, about nine tenths recorded once. The sequenced sample was peripheral blood. The receptors derive from a middle-aged woman who had recovered from COVID-19.

J is TRBJ2-1 and V is TRBV24-1, with 9 bases matching TRBD1. CDR1 is KGHDR, CDR2 SFDVKD, per germline. V dropped 6 bases and J dropped 7; count of bases not matched to a gene: 9. CDR3 size: 15 residues. CDR3 in amino acids: CATSHRGQAVNEQFF. CDR3 bases: TGTGCCACCAGTCACAGGGGGCAGGCGGTGAATGAGCAGTTCTTC.

This clone has just one count. The rearrangement links TRBV25-1 to TRBJ2-5, with D possibly being TRBD2 (6 bases). Germline V gives CDR1 MGHDK, CDR2 SYGVNS. V lost 2 bases and J lost 4, with 17 bases in between. The CDR3 has 16 residues. DNA of the CDR3: TGTGCCAGCAGTGAAATGGGGGGAGGTCACGGAGAGACCCAGTACTTC. Protein: CASSEMGGGHGETQYF.

This chain connects TRBV27 to TRBJ2-7; 9 bases align to TRBD1. CDR1 is MNHEY and CDR2 is SMNVEV in the germline V gene (reference sequence). V gave up 5 bases and J gave up 6 bases; unmatched junction bases: 8. The CDR3 has 14 amino acids. CDR3 residues: CASSPGTGLAEQYF. The DNA of the CDR3 is TGTGCCAGCAGTCCCGGGACAGGGTTAGCCGAGCAGTACTTC.

A note on this clone: One junction end does not reproduce the germline sequence, and a read error may be involved. V gene TRBV19 combines with J gene TRBJ2-7, with TRBD1 matching over 7 bases. Per germline, CDR1 LNHDA and CDR2 SQIVND (reference sequence). The CDR3 has 10 residues. The CDR3 loop is CASSIEGQNF. CDR3 DNA: TGTGCCAGTAGTATAGAGGGACAGAATTTC.

This clone came up once. The chain couples TRBV9 to TRBJ2-5; 7 nucleotides line up with TRBD2. In germline, CDR1 is SGDLS, CDR2 YYNGEE. Unmatched junction bases numbered 0, after V lost 0 bases and J lost 1 base. CDR3 size: 14 residues. The CDR3 sequence: CASSVAGGQETQYF. In nucleotides, the CDR3 is TGTGCCAGCAGCGTAGCGGGAGGCCAAGAGACCCAGTACTTC.

Written as DNA, the CDR3 is TGTGCCAGTAGTATTCCGGGACTCTCTCAGCCCCAGCATTTT. This sequence encodes CASSIPGLSQPQHF. The chain links TRBV19 to TRBJ1-5; TRBD1 might be the D (5 bases). V lost 3 bases and J lost 6, with 12 bases in between. The CDR3 spans 14 residues. Per germline, CDR1 LNHDA and CDR2 SQIVND (reference sequence).

V and J are TRBV5-1 and TRBJ2-7; 10 bases are shared with TRBD1. The germline gives CDR1 SGHRS, CDR2 YFSETQ. This CDR3 spans 14 amino acids. V was clipped by 7 bases and J by 2 bases; unmatched bases: 6. CDR3 loop: CASAGDRGPYEQYF. CDR3 nucleotides: TGCGCCAGCGCCGGGGACAGGGGTCCCTACGAGCAGTACTTC.

This chain joins TRBV10-3 and TRBJ2-5; 9 bases map to TRBD2. The CDR3 runs to 16 residues. Per the germline V gene, CDR1 is ENHRY and CDR2 is SYGVKD. The V gene end was trimmed by 1 base and the J gene end by 2 bases; junction bases not matched to a gene: 5. CDR3: CAISEFLAGSQETQYF. CDR3 coding DNA: TGTGCCATCAGTGAGTTCCTAGCGGGATCGCAAGAGACCCAGTACTTC.

The chain couples TRBV5-6 to TRBJ2-2, with unresolved D. Trimming took 4 bases from V and 5 from J, leaving 9 bases between them. Germline V gene lookup returns CDR1 SGHDT and CDR2 YYEEEE. The CDR3 totals 13 residues. CDR3 bases: TGTGCCAGCAGCCGCGAGAGAACCGGGGAGCTGTTTTTT. Translation: CASSRERTGELFF. Full variable domain (outside the CDR3, taken from reference TRBV5-6 and TRBJ2-2): DAGVTQSPTHLIKTRGQQVTLRCSPKSGHDTVSWYQQALGQGPQFIFQYYEEEERQRGNFPDRFSGHQFPNYSSELNVNALLLGDSALYLCASSRERTGELFFGEGSRLTVL.

V is TRBV2 and J is TRBJ2-5; weak D call: TRBD2 (6 bases). Trimming left V 1 base short and J 2 bases short, with 11 bases between. CDR3 length: 15 amino acids. Germline V CDR1 and CDR2: SNHLY, FYNNEI. The CDR3 spells CASSEVASEQETQYF. DNA for the CDR3: TGTGCCAGCAGTGAAGTGGCTAGCGAACAAGAGACCCAGTACTTC.

This CDR3 reads CASSEGGFRGPEAFF. The CDR3 nucleotides read TGTGCCAGCAGTGAGGGGGGGTTTCGGGGCCCTGAAGCTTTCTTT. V is TRBV6-1 and J is TRBJ1-1; D is perhaps TRBD1 (5 bases). Trimming stripped 3 bases from V and 6 bases from J, with 17 bases between. Germline lookup yields CDR1 MNHNS and CDR2 SASEGT. CDR3 size: 15 residues.

The genes are TRBV2 and TRBJ2-2; 7 bases are shared with TRBD1. Germline CDR1 is SNHLY and CDR2 is FYNNEI. J was trimmed by 1 base and V by 3 bases; bases with no gene match: 2. CDR3 length: 15 amino acids. The CDR3 coding sequence is TGTGCCAGCAGTGAGACAGGGCTGAACACCGGGGAGCTGTTTTTT. Its translation: CASSETGLNTGELFF.

CDR3 sequence reads: CATSRDSPGQGNHEQYF. The CDR3 nucleotides read TGTGCCACCAGCAGAGATTCTCCGGGACAGGGTAACCACGAGCAGTACTTC. This chain links TRBV15 with TRBJ2-7, with 9 bases matching TRBD1. The J segment lost 5 bases and the V segment lost 0 bases, leaving 11 bases of the junction unmatched. The CDR3 runs to 17 residues. The germline V gene encodes CDR1 LNHNV and CDR2 YYDKDF (reference sequence).

The V and J genes are TRBV2 and TRBJ2-1; a weak D match, TRBD2 (5 bases). Germline V gene sequence: CDR1 SNHLY, CDR2 FYNNEI. This CDR3 is 14 amino acids long. The CDR3 is CAQQGGPAYNEQFF. The CDR3 nucleotides are TGTGCGCAGCAAGGCGGGCCTGCCTACAATGAGCAGTTCTTC. Using reference TRBV2 and TRBJ2-1 for the parts outside the CDR3, the full variable domain is EPEVTQTPSHQVTQMGQEVILRCVPISNHLYFYWYRQILGQKVEFLVSFYNNEISEKSEIFDDQFSVERPDGSNFTLKIRSTKLEDSAMYFCAQQGGPAYNEQFFGPGTRLTVL.

On this clone: A read error may account for a junction end that differs from germline. The rearrangement uses TRBV7-7 and TRBJ2-1; TRBD2 matches 10 bases. This CDR3 is 15 amino acids long. CDR1 is SSHAT, CDR2 FNYEAQ, per germline (reference sequence). The CDR3 loop is CASSLGAGGPDEQFF. CDR3 nucleotide sequence: TGTGCTAGCAGCTTAGGAGCGGGAGGGCCGGATGAGCAGTTCTTC.

V gene TRBV2 combines with J gene TRBJ1-1; 9 bases agree with TRBD1. Germline V gene lookup returns CDR1 SNHLY and CDR2 FYNNEI. The CDR3 is 13 residues long. J was trimmed by 6 bases and V by 6 bases; bases with no gene match: 5. DNA for the CDR3: TGTGCCAGCAGGAGGACAGGGGCCCCTGAAGCTTTCTTT. Residues: CASRRTGAPEAFF.

The chain joins TRBV28 to TRBJ2-2; TRBD2 aligns across 7 bases. Germline V lookup: CDR1 MDHEN, CDR2 SYDVKM. This CDR3 comprises 14 residues. After removal of 8 bases from V and 4 bases from J, the junction contained 7 bases not matched to a gene. CDR3 in DNA: TGTGCCAGCGGGGGAGGGGCGGGCACCGGGGAGCTGTTTTTT. Amino acids: CASGGGAGTGELFF.

CDR3 loop: CASSRTGSGNQPQHF. DNA of the CDR3: TGTGCCAGTAGCAGGACGGGATCGGGGAATCAGCCCCAGCATTTT. The V gene is TRBV19, the J gene TRBJ1-5; D unclear. V was clipped by 6 bases and J by 4 bases, with 16 bases between them. Germline CDR1 and CDR2: LNHDA and SQIVND (reference sequence). This CDR3 contains 15 residues.

The chain recombines TRBV7-8 with TRBJ2-1; 12 bases are a match to TRBD2. The germline V gene has CDR1 SGHVS and CDR2 FQNEAQ. Trimming removed 6 bases from V and 6 bases from J; junction bases left unmatched: 6. The CDR3 consists of 15 residues. CDR3: CASRKGLAGPNEQFF. The CDR3 DNA sequence: TGTGCCAGCAGGAAGGGACTAGCGGGCCCCAATGAGCAGTTCTTC. The full variable domain, completed using reference TRBV7-8 and TRBJ2-1, is GAGVSQSPRYKVAKRGQDVALRCDPISGHVSLFWYQQALGQGPEFLTYFQNEAQLDKSGLPSDRFFAERPEGSVSTLKIQRTQQEDSAVYLCASRKGLAGPNEQFFGPGTRLTVL.

The chain combines TRBV7-9 with TRBJ2-1; 9 bases fit TRBD1. After removal of 3 bases from V and 8 bases from J, the junction contained 8 bases not matched to a gene. The CDR3 consists of 15 residues. Germline V gene data show CDR1 as SEHNR and CDR2 as FQNEAQ (reference sequence). The CDR3 DNA sequence: TGTGCCAGCAGCTTCCGGGACAGGGATTCGGATGAGCAGTTCTTC. Its translation: CASSFRDRDSDEQFF.